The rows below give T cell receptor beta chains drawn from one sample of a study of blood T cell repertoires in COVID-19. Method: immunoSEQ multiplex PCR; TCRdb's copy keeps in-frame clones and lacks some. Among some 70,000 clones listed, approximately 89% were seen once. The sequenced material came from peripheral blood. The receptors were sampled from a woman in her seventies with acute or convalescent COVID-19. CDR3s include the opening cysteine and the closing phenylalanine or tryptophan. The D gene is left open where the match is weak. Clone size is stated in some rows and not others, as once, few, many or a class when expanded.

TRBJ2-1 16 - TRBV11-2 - TGTGCCAGCAGCTTAAGGCAGGGGAGCTCCTACAATGAGCAGTTCTTC CASSLRQGSSYNEQFF
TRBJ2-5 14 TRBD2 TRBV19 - TGTGCCAGTAGTAGAGCGGGAGTACGAGAGACCCAGTACTTC CASSRAGVRETQYF
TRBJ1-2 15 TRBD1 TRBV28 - TGTGCCAGCAGTTCAGGACAGGGCTCTAACTATGGCTACACCTTC CASSSGQGSNYGYTF
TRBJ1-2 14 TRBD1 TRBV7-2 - TGTGCCAGCAGCTTCTCGACAGGGAACTATGGCTACACCTTC CASSFSTGNYGYTF
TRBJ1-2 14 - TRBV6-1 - TGTGCCAGCAGTGACCGAGACAGGAACTATGGCTACACCTTC CASSDRDRNYGYTF
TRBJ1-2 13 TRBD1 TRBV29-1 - TGCAGCGCAGGAGGACAGGGGCAGGGTGGCTACACCTTC CSAGGQGQGGYTF
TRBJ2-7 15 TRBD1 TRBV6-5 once TGTGCCAGCAGAGCGAGGACAGGGAAGAGTTACGAGCAGTACTTC CASRARTGKSYEQYF
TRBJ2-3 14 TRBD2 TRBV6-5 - TGTGCCAGCAGTAGCGGGGGGGGCACAGATACGCAGTATTTT CASSSGGGTDTQYF
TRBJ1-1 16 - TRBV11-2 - TGTGCCAGCAGCCGCAGACAGGTCGGTGGGGAGGGAAGAGCTTTCTTT CASSRRQVGGEGRAFF
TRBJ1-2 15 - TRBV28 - TGTGCCAGCAGTCCCCCCTTGGGGGGTGGCTATGGCTACACCTTC CASSPPLGGGYGYTF
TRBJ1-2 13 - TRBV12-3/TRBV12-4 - TGTGCCAGCAGTTTAGTCAGGGATTATGGCTACACCTTC CASSLVRDYGYTF
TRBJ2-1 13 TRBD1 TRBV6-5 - TGTGCCAGCAGGGGGACAGGGTACAGTGAGCAGTTCTTC CASRGTGYSEQFF
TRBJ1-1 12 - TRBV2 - TGTGCCAGCTCCCAGGGGAACACTGAAGCTTTCTTT CASSQGNTEAFF
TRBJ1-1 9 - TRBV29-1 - TGCAGCGTTGGTCATGAAGCTTTCTTT CSVGHEAFF
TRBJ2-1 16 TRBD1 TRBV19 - TGTGCCAGTAGTGCGCAGGACAGGGGGGCCTACAATGAGCAGTTCTTC CASSAQDRGAYNEQFF
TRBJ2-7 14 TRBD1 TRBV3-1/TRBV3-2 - TGTGCCAGCAGATCAGGGGGCGCGGGCTACGAGCAGTACTTC CASRSGGAGYEQYF
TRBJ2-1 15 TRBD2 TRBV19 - TGTGCCAGTAGTAGGTCGGGAGGGCCAAACAATGAGCAGTTCTTC CASSRSGGPNNEQFF
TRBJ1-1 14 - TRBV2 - TGTGCCAGCAGGTACCGCGGGGAGAACACTGAAGCTTTCTTT CASRYRGENTEAFF
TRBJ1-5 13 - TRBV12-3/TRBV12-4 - TGTGCCAGCAGGGCGGATAAGGGGCAGCCCCAGCATTTT CASRADKGQPQHF
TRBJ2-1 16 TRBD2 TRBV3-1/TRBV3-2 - TGTGCCAGCAGCCACCCGACTAGCGGGAGAGGTAATGAGCAGTTCTTC CASSHPTSGRGNEQFF